This T cell receptor beta chain is drawn from a study of regulatory T cells in long-lasting Graves disease. Study-level background: The definition of persistent Graves' disease was over 5 years of antithyroid drugs with positive TSH receptor antibodies.

At least ten counts were recorded for this clonotype. Its antigen is not known. Time point here: persistent/refractory GD, antithyroid drugs over 5 years with positive TRAb. Following extraction of RNA from PBMCs, that RNA was used to make the TCR library. Study results and limitations: TCR diversity in persistent Graves' patients was below that of newly diagnosed ones. Sampling was limited to peripheral blood rather than thyroid tissue.

Investigators prepared the TCR beta libraries by applying iRepertoire HTBI primers and Arm-PCR of CDR3 regions. TCRdb fed the multiplex PCR reads into MiXCR, producing one record per CDR3 protein. The sample lists over 450,000 distinct CDR3 sequences, approximately 21% occurring once. This CDR3 contains 13 residues. Per the germline V gene, CDR1 is MDHEN and CDR2 is SYDVKM. Trimming left V 5 bases short and J 6 bases short, with 13 bases between. The chain couples TRBV28 to TRBJ1-1, with a tentative D call TRBD1 (5 bases). The TCR sequence derives from a female donor with Graves disease. The sequencing used peripheral blood mononuclear cells (PBMCs), collected when the disease was refractory, from a patient treated with antithyroid drugs. The CDR3 reads CASSGEGIPEAFF. CDR3 DNA: TGTGCCAGCAGTGGTGAGGGGATACCTGAAGCTTTCTTT.